This T cell receptor (beta chain) was recorded in a study of cytomegalovirus exposure and HLA in healthy donors. Turning to the study itself: Drawn from HLA-typed donors, about 82 million unique TCRs were held in an early data release. Membership in the Caucasian-associated ancestry cluster was found for 75% to 85% of nearly 400 genotyped donors. Study-level findings and limits: For most TCR sequences rarity was the rule, although some public TCRs occurred in many donors.

Both 60 Vbeta primers and 13 Jbeta primers went into the PCR. This table comes from immunoSEQ multiplex PCR, and its TCRdb copy is limited to in-frame clones, with some not included. The table records 100,000 to 150,000 clones, about 10% of them present only once. This clone was seen only a few times. Its antigen is not identified. The V gene end was trimmed by 3 bases and the J gene end by 8 bases; junction bases not matched to a gene: 11. The CDR3 runs to 14 residues. Looked up from germline, CDR1 is GTSNPN and CDR2 is SVGIG (reference sequence). The V gene is TRBV30, the J gene TRBJ2-5; TRBD2 matches at 8 bases. The TCR was taken from a woman aged 18-29 years in good health and CMV-seropositive. Sequenced material: PBMCs. CDR3 in DNA: TGTGCCTGGAGGGACGTAGCGGGGTCACTCACCCAGTACTTC. This encodes CAWRDVAGSLTQYF.